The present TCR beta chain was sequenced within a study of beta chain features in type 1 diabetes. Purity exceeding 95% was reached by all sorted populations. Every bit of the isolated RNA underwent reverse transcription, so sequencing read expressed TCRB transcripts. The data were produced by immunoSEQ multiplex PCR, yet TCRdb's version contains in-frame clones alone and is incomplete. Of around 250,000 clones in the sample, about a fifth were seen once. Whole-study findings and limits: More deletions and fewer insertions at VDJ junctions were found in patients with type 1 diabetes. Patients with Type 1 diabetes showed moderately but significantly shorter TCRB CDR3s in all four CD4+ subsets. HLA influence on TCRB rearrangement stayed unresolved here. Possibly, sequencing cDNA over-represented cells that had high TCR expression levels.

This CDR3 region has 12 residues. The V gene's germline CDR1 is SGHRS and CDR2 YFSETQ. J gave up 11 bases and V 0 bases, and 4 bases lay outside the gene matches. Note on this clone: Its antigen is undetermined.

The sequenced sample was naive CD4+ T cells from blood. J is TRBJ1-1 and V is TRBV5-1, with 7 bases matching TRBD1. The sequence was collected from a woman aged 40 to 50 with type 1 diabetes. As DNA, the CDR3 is TGCGCCAGCAGCTTGGGACAGGGTCTGGCTTTCTTT. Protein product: CASSLGQGLAFF.